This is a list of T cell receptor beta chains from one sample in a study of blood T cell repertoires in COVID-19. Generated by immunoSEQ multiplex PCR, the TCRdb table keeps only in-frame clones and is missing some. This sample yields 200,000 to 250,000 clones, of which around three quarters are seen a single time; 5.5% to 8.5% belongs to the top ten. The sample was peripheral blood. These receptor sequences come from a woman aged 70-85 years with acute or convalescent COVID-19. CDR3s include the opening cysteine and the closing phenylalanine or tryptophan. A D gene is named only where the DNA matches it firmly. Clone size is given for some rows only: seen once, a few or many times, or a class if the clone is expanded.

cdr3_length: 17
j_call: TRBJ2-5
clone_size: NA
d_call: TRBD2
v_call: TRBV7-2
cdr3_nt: TGTGCCAGCAGCTTAGTAGGGACTAGCGGGGGGGAAGAGACCCAGTACTTC
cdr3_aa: CASSLVGTSGGEETQYF

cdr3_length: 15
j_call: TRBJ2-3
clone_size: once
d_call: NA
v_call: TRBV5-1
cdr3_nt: TGCGCCAGCAGCCCCGCGGGGGCCAGCACAGATACGCAGTATTTT
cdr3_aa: CASSPAGASTDTQYF

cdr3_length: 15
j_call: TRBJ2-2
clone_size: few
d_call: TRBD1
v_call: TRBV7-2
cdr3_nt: TGTGCCAGCAGCCCGGGACAGGGGTTCTCCGGGGAGCTGTTTTTT
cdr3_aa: CASSPGQGFSGELFF

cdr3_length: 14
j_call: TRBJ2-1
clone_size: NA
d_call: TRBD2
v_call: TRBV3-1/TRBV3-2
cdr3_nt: TGTGCCAGTACGACTAGCGGGGGGGTCAATGAGCAGTTCTTC
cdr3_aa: CASTTSGGVNEQFF

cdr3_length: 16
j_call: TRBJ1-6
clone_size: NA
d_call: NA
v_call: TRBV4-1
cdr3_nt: TGCGCCAGCAGCATAGGTACCCAGGGTTATAATTCACCCCTCCACTTT
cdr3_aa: CASSIGTQGYNSPLHF

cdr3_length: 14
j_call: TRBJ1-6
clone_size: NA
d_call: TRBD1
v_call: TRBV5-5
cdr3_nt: TGTGCCAGCAGCTTACGACAGGGTGATTCACCCCTCCACTTT
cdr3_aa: CASSLRQGDSPLHF

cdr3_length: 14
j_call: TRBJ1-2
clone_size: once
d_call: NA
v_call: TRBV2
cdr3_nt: TGTGCCAGCAGTGGACAGTCGTCTAACTATGGCTACACCTTC
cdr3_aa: CASSGQSSNYGYTF

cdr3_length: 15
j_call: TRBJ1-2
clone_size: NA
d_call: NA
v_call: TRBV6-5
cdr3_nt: TGTGCCAGCAGTTACTCAGGGGCCTCTAACTATGGCTACACCTTC
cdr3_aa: CASSYSGASNYGYTF

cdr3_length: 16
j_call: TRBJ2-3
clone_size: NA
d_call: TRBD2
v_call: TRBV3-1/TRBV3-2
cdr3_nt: TGTGCCAGCAGACTCGGGACTAGCGGAAATACAGATACGCAGTATTTT
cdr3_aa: CASRLGTSGNTDTQYF

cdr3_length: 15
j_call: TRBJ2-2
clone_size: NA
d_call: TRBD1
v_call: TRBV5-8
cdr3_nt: TGTGCCAGCAGCTTGGACAGGGGGCGTACCGGGGAGCTGTTTTTT
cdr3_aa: CASSLDRGRTGELFF

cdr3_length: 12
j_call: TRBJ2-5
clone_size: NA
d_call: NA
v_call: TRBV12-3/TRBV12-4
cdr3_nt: TGTGCCAGCCGACTACTGGGAGAGACCCAGTACTTC
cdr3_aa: CASRLLGETQYF

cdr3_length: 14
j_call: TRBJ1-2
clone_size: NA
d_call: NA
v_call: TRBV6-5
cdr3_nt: TGTGCCAGCCGCTCCGCCCAGAGGGACTATGGCTACACCTTC
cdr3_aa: CASRSAQRDYGYTF

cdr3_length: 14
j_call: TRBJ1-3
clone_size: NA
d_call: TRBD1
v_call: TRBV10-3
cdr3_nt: TGTGCCAGTCGCGGGACAGCTCGTGGAGACACCATATATTTT
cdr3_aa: CASRGTARGDTIYF

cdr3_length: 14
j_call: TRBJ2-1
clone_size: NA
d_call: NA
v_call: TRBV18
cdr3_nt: TGTGCCAGCTCACCACAAAAGGGGAACAATGAGCAGTTCTTC
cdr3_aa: CASSPQKGNNEQFF

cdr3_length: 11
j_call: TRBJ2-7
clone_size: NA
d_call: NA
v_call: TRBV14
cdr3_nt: TGTGCCAGCTCCGAGCATGACGAGCAGTACTTC
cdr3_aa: CASSEHDEQYF

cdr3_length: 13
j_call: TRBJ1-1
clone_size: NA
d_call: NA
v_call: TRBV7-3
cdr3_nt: TGTGCCAGCCGCCGCCGCGTGAACACTGAAGCTTTCTTT
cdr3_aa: CASRRRVNTEAFF

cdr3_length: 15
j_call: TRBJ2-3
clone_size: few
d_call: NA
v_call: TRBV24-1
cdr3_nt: TGTGCCACCAGTGTAGTCTCGGGAGTCACGGATACGCAGTATTTT
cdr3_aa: CATSVVSGVTDTQYF

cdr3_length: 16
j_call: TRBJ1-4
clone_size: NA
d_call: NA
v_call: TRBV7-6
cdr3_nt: TGTGCCAGCAGCCAGATAACACGGGCAACTAATGAAAAACTGTTTTTT
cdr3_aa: CASSQITRATNEKLFF

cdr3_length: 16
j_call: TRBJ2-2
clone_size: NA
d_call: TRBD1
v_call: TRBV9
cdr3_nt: TGTGCCAGCAGCGAGGAGAGGACAGGGAACACCGGGGAGCTGTTTTTT
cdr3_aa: CASSEERTGNTGELFF

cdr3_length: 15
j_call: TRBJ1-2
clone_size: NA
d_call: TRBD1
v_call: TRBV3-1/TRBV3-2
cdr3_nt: TGTGCCAGCAGCCAAATTGGACAGGGGAACTATGGCTACACCTTC
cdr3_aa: CASSQIGQGNYGYTF